The 30 T cell receptor beta chains presented below share a single source sample, sequenced in a study of beta chain features in type 1 diabetes. Sequenced material consisted of expressed TCRB transcripts (all of the isolated RNA was reverse transcribed). Assay: immunoSEQ multiplex PCR; the TCRdb copy retains only in-frame clones and omits some. Of a few hundred thousand clones in the sample, roughly 13% were seen once. Material for sequencing was naive CD4+ T cells from blood. All receptors come from a man between 18 and 35 years old in good health.

In this sample, this clone turned up a few times. The J gene is TRBJ1-6, the V gene TRBV11-1; tentative D call: TRBD1 (5 bases). Trimming stripped 2 bases from V and 10 bases from J, with 12 bases between. CDR3 length: 14 amino acids. The germline gives CDR1 SGHAT, CDR2 FQDESV (reference sequence). The CDR3 loop is CASSLRGRSSPLHF. The CDR3 DNA reads as TGTGCCAGCAGCTTAAGGGGAAGGAGCTCACCCCTCCACTTT.

This clone was found a few times. The chain joins TRBV5-4 to TRBJ1-4; no clear D gene. The CDR3 length is 15 residues. V lost 1 base to trimming and J lost 8 bases, with 15 bases between them. The germline CDR1 and CDR2 sequences are SGHNT and YYREEE (reference sequence). The CDR3 DNA reads as TGTGCCAGCAGCTTGAATCCGGACGCGGGGGAAAAACTGTTTTTT. This codes for CASSLNPDAGEKLFF.

This clone has more than one count but fewer than ten. This chain uses TRBV7-9 with TRBJ2-1, with 10 positions matching TRBD1. Unmatched junction bases numbered 6, after V lost 3 bases and J lost 4 bases. Germline V CDR1 and CDR2: SEHNR, FQNEAQ (reference sequence). The CDR3 is 16 amino acids. CDR3 DNA: TGTGCCAGCAGCTTCCGAGGGACAGGGGTTTACAATGAGCAGTTCTTC. Its translation: CASSFRGTGVYNEQFF.

The chain links TRBV30 to TRBJ2-4; D perhaps matches TRBD2 (5 bases). Between the trimmed V and J ends, which lost 3 bases and 15 bases, there was a span of 21 bases. The CDR3 totals 13 residues. The germline V gene has CDR1 GTSNPN and CDR2 SVGIG (reference sequence). The CDR3 spells CAWREAAVSLLYF. The CDR3 DNA follows: TGTGCCTGGAGGGAGGCAGCCGTTAGTCTCCTGTACTTC.

The chain employs TRBV25-1 and TRBJ1-1; D gene unclear. V lost 6 bases, J lost 4 bases, and 9 bases lay in between. Germline V gene lookup returns CDR1 MGHDK and CDR2 SYGVNS. The CDR3 is 12 residues long. Here the CDR3 DNA reads TGTGCCAGCAGGCGGCTGGGCACTGAAGCTTTCTTT. Residues: CASRRLGTEAFF.

This chain uses TRBV30 with TRBJ1-2; D is possibly TRBD1 (5 bases). The V and J ends lost 0 bases and 8 bases respectively, with 7 bases between them. The CDR3 loop spans 11 amino acids. CDR1 GTSNPN and CDR2 SVGIG come from the germline V gene (reference sequence). CDR3 amino acids: CAWSVGEGYTF. The CDR3 DNA reads TGTGCCTGGAGTGTAGGGGAAGGCTACACCTTC.

The J gene is TRBJ2-5, the V gene TRBV11-2, with D possibly being TRBD1 (5 bases). V lost 3 bases and J lost 5, with 13 bases in between. CDR1 is SGHAT and CDR2 is FQNNGV in the germline V gene. The length of the CDR3 is 14 residues. The CDR3 loop is CASSLRTRAETQYF. The DNA for the CDR3 is TGTGCCAGCAGCTTGCGAACCAGGGCTGAGACCCAGTACTTC.

This clone has a handful of counts. The chain recombines TRBV27 with TRBJ2-2, with D maybe TRBD1 (6 bases). The ends were cut back, 1 base at V and 7 bases at J, with 10 bases in the middle. Germline V gene lookup returns CDR1 MNHEY and CDR2 SMNVEV (reference sequence). CDR3 length equals 14 residues. CDR3 sequence reads: CASSLYRDVGELFF. CDR3 nucleotide sequence: TGTGCCAGCAGTTTATACAGGGATGTCGGGGAGCTGTTTTTT.

The chain couples TRBV2 to TRBJ1-5, with D hard to call. V lost 7 bases and J lost 6, with 10 bases in between. Germline CDR1 reads SNHLY; CDR2 reads FYNNEI. The CDR3 has 12 amino acids. This CDR3 reads CASKMETQPQHF. The CDR3 DNA is TGTGCCAGCAAGATGGAGACTCAGCCCCAGCATTTT.

This clone occurred a few times. CDR3 in DNA: TGTGCCAGCAGCTCCACTCCGACAGGATACAATGAGCAGTTCTTC. Protein sequence: CASSSTPTGYNEQFF. The chain joins TRBV5-4 to TRBJ2-1; D is possibly TRBD1 (6 bases). Germline V gene lookup returns CDR1 SGHNT and CDR2 YYREEE (reference sequence). Deletions cut 3 bases from V and 4 bases from J, with 14 bases between. CDR3 length equals 15 residues.

The chain is built from TRBV7-3 and TRBJ1-2, with 9 bases matching TRBD1. V lost 3 bases, J lost 8 bases, and 7 bases stayed unmatched. Germline loops: CDR1 SGHTA, CDR2 FQGTGA. This CDR3 has 14 residues. The CDR3 here is CASSLNRGREGYTF. CDR3 bases: TGTGCCAGCAGCTTGAACAGGGGGCGAGAGGGCTACACCTTC.

This clone came up a few times. The V and J genes are TRBV7-8 and TRBJ1-5, with TRBD1 identical over 9 bases. Germline assignment: CDR1 SGHVS and CDR2 FQNEAQ. The CDR3 is 16 residues long. Losses at the gene ends were 3 bases for V and 0 bases for J; bases not matched to a gene: 3. The CDR3 spells CASSLGQGYSNQPQHF. The CDR3 nucleotides are TGTGCCAGCAGCTTGGGACAGGGATATAGCAATCAGCCCCAGCATTTT.

This clone appeared a single time. This sequence joins TRBV27 and TRBJ2-1; 8 positions agree with TRBD1. Per the germline V gene, CDR1 is MNHEY and CDR2 is SMNVEV (reference sequence). This CDR3 is built from 14 residues. With 6 bases clipped from V and 4 bases from J, the junction kept 5 bases outside the gene matches. CDR3 nucleotide sequence: TGTGCCAGCAGGATGACAGGGGAGTACAATGAGCAGTTCTTC. Amino acid sequence: CASRMTGEYNEQFF.

The sample holds a few counts of this clone. The rearrangement joins TRBV7-2 to TRBJ1-6, with TRBD1 matching 9 bases. J was trimmed by 7 bases and V by 4 bases; bases with no gene match: 5. Germline values: CDR1 SGHTA, CDR2 FQGNSA. The CDR3 sequence is 15 residues long. CDR3 region: CASSSIDRGNSPLHF. The CDR3 DNA reads as TGTGCCAGCAGCTCAATCGACAGGGGGAATTCACCCCTCCACTTT.

This clone showed up just a few times. The gene calls are TRBV6-1 and TRBJ2-7; 9 bases agree with TRBD1. The V and J ends lost 7 bases and 2 bases, in that order; junction bases with no gene match: 9. This CDR3 is built from 15 residues. The V gene's germline CDR1 is MNHNS and CDR2 SASEGT. The CDR3 DNA sequence: TGTGCCAGCAAACTCGGACAGGGGAGGACCTACGAGCAGTACTTC. Translating gives CASKLGQGRTYEQYF.

This clone was observed a few times. The chain joins TRBV7-3 to TRBJ2-6; a possible D gene is TRBD2 (5 bases). Germline-derived CDR1 and CDR2 are SGHTA and FQGTGA. The CDR3 contains 16 residues. The V gene lost 1 base and the J gene lost 0 bases, with 7 bases spanning the gap. Written as DNA, the CDR3 is TGTGCCAGCAGCTTAAGTCGGGGCTCTGGGGCCAACGTCCTGACTTTC. It is translated as CASSLSRGSGANVLTF.

This sequence joins TRBV7-2 and TRBJ2-2, with 9 bases aligning to TRBD2. The CDR3 spans 15 residues. Germline V CDR1 and CDR2: SGHTA, FQGNSA. With 5 bases clipped from V and 3 bases from J, the junction kept 4 bases outside the gene matches. The CDR3 DNA reads TGTGCCAGCAGCCCGCGGGGGGGTTACACCGGGGAGCTGTTTTTT. It specifies CASSPRGGYTGELFF.

V and J are TRBV28 and TRBJ2-1; D not certain. The CDR3 loop spans 14 amino acids. Germline V CDR1 and CDR2: MDHEN, SYDVKM. V was cut by 2 bases and J by 6 bases, with 11 bases left in between. The CDR3 loop reads CASSLKTKRNEQFF. CDR3 nucleotide sequence: TGTGCCAGCAGTTTAAAAACAAAACGCAATGAGCAGTTCTTC.

This chain links TRBV7-9 with TRBJ2-2, with TRBD2 identical over 7 bases. Germline CDR1 and CDR2: SEHNR and FQNEAQ (reference sequence). With V trimmed by 3 bases and J by 1 base, 2 bases remained unmatched. This CDR3 comprises 15 residues. CDR3 nucleotides: TGTGCCAGCAGCTTGACGGGAGGGAACACCGGGGAGCTGTTTTTT. Encoded protein: CASSLTGGNTGELFF. The variable domain in full, with the rest retrieved from reference TRBV7-9 and TRBJ2-2, is DTGVSQNPRHKITKRGQNVTFRCDPISEHNRLYWYRQTLGQGPEFLTYFQNEAQLEKSRLLSDRFSAERPKGSFSTLEIQRTEQGDSAMYLCASSLTGGNTGELFFGEGSRLTVL.

This clone was seen a few times. The rearrangement uses TRBV7-2 and TRBJ2-7, with D maybe TRBD1 (6 bases). Trimming shortened V by 2 bases and J by 2 bases, and 19 bases separated the two germline ends. Germline assignment: CDR1 SGHTA and CDR2 FQGNSA. The CDR3 loop spans 17 amino acids. The CDR3 DNA reads as TGTGCCAGCAGCTTACGACTCCGGGACACCCAAACCTACGAGCAGTACTTC. As protein: CASSLRLRDTQTYEQYF. Looking up the rest from reference TRBV7-2 and TRBJ2-7 gives the full variable domain: GAGVSQSPSNKVTEKGKDVELRCDPISGHTALYWYRQSLGQGLEFLIYFQGNSAPDKSGLPSDRFSAERTGGSVSTLTIQRTQQEDSAVYLCASSLRLRDTQTYEQYFGPGTRLTVT.

The chain links TRBV20-1 to TRBJ2-1, with D tentatively TRBD1 (6 bases). CDR1 and CDR2 (germline): DFQATT, SNEGSKA (reference sequence). This CDR3 spans 11 amino acids. V lost 5 bases and J lost 10, with 12 bases in between. Here the CDR3 reads CSAHRDIEQFF. CDR3 DNA sequence: TGCAGTGCTCACCGGGACATAGAGCAGTTCTTC.

J is TRBJ2-7 and V is TRBV6-1; weak D call: TRBD2 (5 bases). This CDR3 has 14 residues. V lost 5 bases and J lost 3, with 14 bases in between. Germline V gives CDR1 MNHNS, CDR2 SASEGT. CDR3 loop: CASSSWGDLYEQYF. CDR3 coding DNA: TGTGCCAGCAGTTCGTGGGGAGACCTCTACGAGCAGTACTTC.

The gene calls are TRBV5-4 and TRBJ1-1; 8 positions agree with TRBD1. CDR1 SGHNT and CDR2 YYREEE come from the germline V gene (reference sequence). This CDR3 contains 14 residues. Trimming took 7 bases from V and 0 from J; bases not matched to a gene: 5. The CDR3 protein is CASGTGGMNTEAFF. The DNA for the CDR3 is TGTGCCAGCGGCACAGGGGGGATGAACACTGAAGCTTTCTTT. The full variable domain, completed using reference TRBV5-4 and TRBJ1-1, is ETGVTQSPTHLIKTRGQQVTLRCSSQSGHNTVSWYQQALGQGPQFIFQYYREEENGRGNFPPRFSGLQFPNYSSELNVNALELDDSALYLCASGTGGMNTEAFFGQGTRLTVV.

The chain couples TRBV25-1 to TRBJ1-4; D gene unclear. The length of the CDR3 is 12 residues. V lost 8 bases, J lost 10 bases, and 14 bases lay in between. From germline, CDR1 is MGHDK and CDR2 SYGVNS. The CDR3 nucleotides are TGTGCCAGCCGTACTGTCCTAGGAAAACTGTTTTTT. This encodes CASRTVLGKLFF.

This clone occurred once. The genes are TRBV14 and TRBJ2-7; 8 bases agree with TRBD1. V trimming: 5 bases; J trimming: 6 bases; junction bases outside the gene matches: 6. Germline CDR1 and CDR2: SGHDN and FVKESK. CDR3 length: 13 amino acids. The chain's CDR3 is CASSARTGSEQYF. The CDR3 DNA is TGTGCCAGCAGCGCGCGGACAGGGAGCGAGCAGTACTTC.

The chain joins TRBV7-9 to TRBJ2-7; 9 nucleotides agree with TRBD1. This CDR3 comprises 16 residues. With V trimmed by 1 base and J by 5 bases, 9 bases remained unmatched. Per the germline V gene, CDR1 is SEHNR and CDR2 is FQNEAQ (reference sequence). The CDR3 DNA follows: TGTGCCAGCAGCTTAGTTATGTCTTGGACAGGGGACGAGCAGTACTTC. It translates to CASSLVMSWTGDEQYF.

The gene calls are TRBV18 and TRBJ1-1, with unresolved D. The CDR3 runs 13 residues. CDR1 is KGHSH, CDR2 LQKENI, per germline. The V gene lost 5 bases and the J gene lost 1 base, with 8 bases spanning the gap. This CDR3 is CASSGLRNTEAFF. The CDR3 DNA follows: TGTGCCAGCTCAGGACTCCGGAACACTGAAGCTTTCTTT. Filled out from reference TRBV18 and TRBJ1-1, the complete variable domain reads NAGVMQNPRHLVRRRGQEARLRCSPMKGHSHVYWYRQLPEEGLKFMVYLQKENIIDESGMPKERFSAEFPKEGPSILRIQQVVRGDSAAYFCASSGLRNTEAFFGQGTRLTVV.

This clone was counted between two and nine times. The chain couples TRBV7-8 to TRBJ2-1, with D possibly being TRBD2 (5 bases). The CDR3 extends over 15 amino acids. V lost 5 bases, J lost 0 bases, and 11 bases lay in between. CDR1 is SGHVS and CDR2 is FQNEAQ in the germline V gene. CDR3 DNA: TGTGCCAGCAGCCTACTCCGGGGCTCCTACAATGAGCAGTTCTTC. Protein: CASSLLRGSYNEQFF. The full variable domain, rest sourced from reference TRBV7-8 and TRBJ2-1, is GAGVSQSPRYKVAKRGQDVALRCDPISGHVSLFWYQQALGQGPEFLTYFQNEAQLDKSGLPSDRFFAERPEGSVSTLKIQRTQQEDSAVYLCASSLLRGSYNEQFFGPGTRLTVL.

This rearrangement joins TRBV7-6 to TRBJ1-5; D is possibly TRBD1 (6 bases). The germline gives CDR1 SGHVS, CDR2 FNYEAQ. This CDR3 comprises 13 residues. V was cut by 6 bases and J by 3 bases, with 9 bases left in between. The CDR3 is CASRTGINQPQHF. CDR3 coding DNA: TGTGCCAGCAGGACAGGCATCAATCAGCCCCAGCATTTT.

Written as DNA, the CDR3 is TGTGCCAGCAGCTTATCTCTAGCCCAGTTATTCTTC. It codes for CASSLSLAQLFF. The chain links TRBV5-6 to TRBJ2-1, with D tentatively TRBD2 (5 bases). The CDR3 runs 12 residues. V was shortened by 2 bases and J by 16 bases, with 16 bases between the two germline ends. The germline CDR1 and CDR2 sequences are SGHDT and YYEEEE.